These 26 T cell receptor beta chains originate from one sample sequenced in a study of Ad26.COV2.S vaccination and SARS-CoV-2 variants (dated by TCRdb to about 2021). The library was made by the immunoSEQ multiplex PCR assay. As stored in TCRdb, this immuneACCESS dataset retains in-frame rearrangements with V and J assigned. A fraction of the clones does not appear; measured against another copy, unresolved V genes explain less than half of the discrepancy, and the remainder lacks a known reason. The sample records hundreds of thousands of clones, around 90% of which are singletons. The leading ten clones occupy 6.4% of the sample. The sample's treatment or condition label, decoded: roughly 19 received Ad26.COV2.S at low or high dose, single or two shots; 5 received placebo; per-sample allocation not given. Repertoires of vaccine and placebo recipients were sequenced from samples collected on day 63 after the first injection.

This material consisted of peripheral blood, taken in a trial of Ad26.COV2.S vaccine versus placebo. The receptors stem from a person between 18 and 59 years old who received the Ad26.COV2.S COVID-19 vaccine or a placebo.

The rearrangement joins TRBV9 to TRBJ2-1; D is perhaps TRBD1 (5 bases). Germline CDR1 is SGDLS and CDR2 is YYNGEE. V was clipped by 3 bases and J by 9 bases, with 19 bases between them. The CDR3 has 15 amino acids. This chain's CDR3 is CASSEPPRQHSEQFF. For the CDR3, the DNA is TGTGCCAGCAGCGAGCCCCCCCGACAGCACAGTGAGCAGTTCTTC.

This chain links TRBV19 with TRBJ1-1; D not resolved. The CDR3 runs to 14 residues. Trimming pared 1 base from V and 3 bases from J, leaving 9 bases between. CDR1 is LNHDA, CDR2 SQIVND, per germline (reference sequence). Here the CDR3 DNA reads TGTGCCAGTAGTATAGCCAGCAGCTACACTGAAGCTTTCTTT. Its translation is CASSIASSYTEAFF.

V usage is TRBV18 and J usage is TRBJ1-6; D perhaps matches TRBD1 (6 bases). This CDR3 has 15 amino acids. Looked up from germline, CDR1 is KGHSH and CDR2 is LQKENI. Trimming cost V 4 bases and J 10 bases, with 17 bases left between them. The DNA for the CDR3 is TGTGCCAGCTCACAGGGGACAAGTCGAGGGTCACCCCTCCACTTT. Translation: CASSQGTSRGSPLHF.

The rearrangement joins TRBV3-1 (or the pseudogene TRBV3-2) to TRBJ1-6, with TRBD1 matching 8 bases. Unmatched junction bases numbered 8, after V lost 4 bases and J lost 6 bases. CDR1 is LGHDT and CDR2 is YNNKEL in the germline V gene (reference sequence). This CDR3 is built from 16 residues. Written as DNA, the CDR3 is TGTGCCAGCAGCCCTTTGACCGGACAGGGTAATTCACCCCTCCACTTT. Its protein product is CASSPLTGQGNSPLHF.

The chain combines TRBV5-6 with TRBJ1-1; 7 bases are shared with TRBD1. The CDR3 sequence is 15 residues long. The V gene's germline CDR1 is SGHDT and CDR2 YYEEEE. Trimming removed 0 bases from V and 2 bases from J; junction bases left unmatched: 4. The CDR3 DNA is TGTGCCAGCAGCTTGGAGACAGGGAGAAACACTGAAGCTTTCTTT. Translation gives CASSLETGRNTEAFF.

V is TRBV9 and J is TRBJ1-3; D is unclear. This CDR3 region has 14 residues. Germline assignment: CDR1 SGDLS and CDR2 YYNGEE. Trimming took off 0 bases at V and 4 bases at J, with 8 bases between the two ends. The CDR3 region has the DNA TGTGCCAGCAGCGTAGGGCGGGAGGGAAACACCATATATTTT. It encodes CASSVGREGNTIYF.

The rearrangement joins TRBV15 to TRBJ1-1; 9 bases match TRBD1. This CDR3 is built from 16 residues. V shed 4 bases, J shed 0 bases, and the junction held 6 bases outside the gene matches. Germline V CDR1 and CDR2: LNHNV, YYDKDF (reference sequence). The CDR3 DNA sequence: TGTGCCACCAGCATGGACAGGGGAATCATGAACACTGAAGCTTTCTTT. This translates into CATSMDRGIMNTEAFF.

This chain joins TRBV2 and TRBJ2-3, with TRBD1 as a possible D gene (6 bases). The V and J ends lost 7 bases and 4 bases respectively, with 9 bases between them. CDR3 length: 12 residues. The germline CDR1 and CDR2 sequences are SNHLY and FYNNEI. The CDR3 nucleotides are TGTGCCAGCACCAGGACAGCAGATACGCAGTATTTT. Protein product: CASTRTADTQYF. The full variable domain, with the rest looked up from reference TRBV2 and TRBJ2-3, is EPEVTQTPSHQVTQMGQEVILRCVPISNHLYFYWYRQILGQKVEFLVSFYNNEISEKSEIFDDQFSVERPDGSNFTLKIRSTKLEDSAMYFCASTRTADTQYFGPGTRLTVL.

Concerning this clone: Other DNA variants within this sample encode the same CDR3. The rearrangement joins TRBV5-1 to TRBJ1-1; D ambiguous. Per germline, CDR1 SGHRS and CDR2 YFSETQ. The CDR3 runs 13 residues. V was trimmed by 0 bases and J by 2 bases, leaving 5 bases between them. CDR3 sequence: CASSLDLNTEAFF. Here the CDR3 DNA reads TGCGCCAGCAGCTTGGATTTAAACACTGAAGCTTTCTTT.

The chain carries TRBV24-1 and TRBJ1-3; D unclear. The CDR3 consists of 19 residues. Per germline, CDR1 KGHDR and CDR2 SFDVKD. The V end lost 4 bases, the J end lost 4 bases, and 25 bases lay between the germline ends. The CDR3, as DNA: TGTGCCACCAGTGACCCCGCGTGCGGGCCGACACGTACGGGAAACACCATATATTTT. It is translated as CATSDPACGPTRTGNTIYF.

V usage is TRBV29-1 and J usage is TRBJ2-7, with D possibly being TRBD1 (6 bases). Trimming cost V 5 bases and J 0 bases, with 20 bases left between them. Germline CDR1 is SQVTM and CDR2 is ANQGSEA. The CDR3 runs to 16 residues. Here the CDR3 DNA reads TGCAGCGTTTCAGAAACCGTACAGGGATTCTCCTACGAGCAGTACTTC. Translated: CSVSETVQGFSYEQYF.

This chain connects TRBV25-1 to TRBJ2-2, with TRBD2 identical over 10 bases. Trimming cost V 6 bases and J 6 bases; bases outside gene matches: 7. The CDR3 loop spans 15 amino acids. Germline CDR1 and CDR2: MGHDK and SYGVNS. CDR3 nucleotide sequence: TGTGCCAGCAGATCTAGCGGGGGTTCTCCCGGGGAGCTGTTTTTT. It is translated as CASRSSGGSPGELFF.

The chain employs TRBV28 and TRBJ2-1; D may correspond to TRBD1 or TRBD2 (5 bases each). Germline V gene lookup returns CDR1 MDHEN and CDR2 SYDVKM. Trimming shortened V by 7 bases and J by 4 bases, and 14 bases separated the two germline ends. This CDR3 is built from 14 residues. CDR3 region: CASIRAGEYNEQFF. Written as DNA, the CDR3 is TGTGCCAGCATCAGGGCGGGCGAATACAATGAGCAGTTCTTC.

This clone showed up just a few times. The chain recombines TRBV30 with TRBJ2-1; TRBD1 matches at 9 bases. The CDR3 consists of 14 residues. The V gene end was trimmed by 3 bases and the J gene end by 8 bases; junction bases not matched to a gene: 8. Germline assignment: CDR1 GTSNPN and CDR2 SVGIG (reference sequence). CDR3 region: CAWRPGQGRYEQFF. The CDR3 coding sequence is TGTGCCTGGAGACCGGGACAGGGTCGATATGAGCAGTTCTTC. Full variable domain (missing parts from reference TRBV30 and TRBJ2-1): SQTIHQWPATLVQPVGSPLSLECTVEGTSNPNLYWYRQAAGRGLQLLFYSVGIGQISSEVPQNLSASRPQDRQFILSSKKLLLSDSGFYLCAWRPGQGRYEQFFGPGTRLTVL.

The rearrangement uses TRBV5-1 and TRBJ2-1, with 7 positions matching TRBD1. The germline V gene encodes CDR1 SGHRS and CDR2 YFSETQ. V lost 4 bases, J lost 3 bases, and 7 bases stayed unmatched. This CDR3 contains 15 residues. The CDR3 is CASSQGTASYNEQFF. CDR3 in DNA: TGCGCCAGCAGCCAAGGGACAGCCAGCTACAATGAGCAGTTCTTC.

This chain joins TRBV7-2 and TRBJ2-3; D not certain. Germline-derived CDR1 and CDR2 are SGHTA and FQGNSA. This CDR3 comprises 13 residues. With 4 bases removed from V and 5 bases from J, the gap between germline ends came to 10 bases. The CDR3 spells CASSSSWGDTQYF. As DNA, the CDR3 is TGTGCCAGCAGCTCCTCATGGGGAGATACGCAGTATTTT.

The chain links TRBV3-1 (or the pseudogene TRBV3-2) to TRBJ1-4, with unresolved D. Germline loops: CDR1 LGHDT, CDR2 YNNKEL (reference sequence). The CDR3 sequence is 14 residues long. V dropped 4 bases and J dropped 8 bases, with 14 bases sitting between them. The CDR3 sequence: CASSPVSGGEKLFF. In DNA form, the CDR3 reads TGTGCCAGCAGCCCAGTAAGCGGTGGCGAAAAACTGTTTTTT.

This clone is a singleton in its sample. V is TRBV7-3 and J is TRBJ2-1, with D uncertain. From germline, CDR1 is SGHTA and CDR2 FQGTGA. This CDR3 contains 12 residues. Deletions cut 3 bases from V and 5 bases from J, with 5 bases between. CDR3 sequence: CASSFGDNEQFF. CDR3 coding DNA: TGTGCCAGCAGCTTTGGGGACAATGAGCAGTTCTTC.

V and J are TRBV10-3 and TRBJ1-2; possible D gene TRBD1, 6 bases. Germline lookup yields CDR1 ENHRY and CDR2 SYGVKD. The CDR3 covers 13 residues. The V end lost 4 bases, the J end lost 4 bases, and 10 bases lay between the germline ends. CDR3 nucleotide sequence: TGTGCCATCAGTGCGGACAGCCTCTATGGCTACACCTTC. This encodes CAISADSLYGYTF.

The J gene is TRBJ2-1, the V gene TRBV4-3, with TRBD2 matching over 7 bases. Germline trimming cut 4 bases from V and 7 bases from J; bases unmatched to any gene: 13. The CDR3 length is 16 residues. Germline V gene sequence: CDR1 LGHNA, CDR2 YSLEER. The CDR3 sequence is CASSRGVGLAENEQFF. Here the CDR3 DNA reads TGCGCCAGCAGCCGAGGAGTTGGGCTAGCGGAGAATGAGCAGTTCTTC.

V gene TRBV7-3 combines with J gene TRBJ2-5; D unresolved. Germline CDR1 is SGHTA and CDR2 is FQGTGA. V was cut by 5 bases and J by 2 bases, with 9 bases left in between. CDR3 size: 13 residues. CDR3 residues: CASSPRSQETQYF. The CDR3 DNA follows: TGTGCCAGCAGCCCCCGGTCACAAGAGACCCAGTACTTC.

The rearrangement joins TRBV19 to TRBJ2-1; 11 positions agree with TRBD2. The CDR3 totals 18 residues. Trimming took 4 bases from V and 5 from J; bases not matched to a gene: 13. CDR1 is LNHDA, CDR2 SQIVND, per germline (reference sequence). CDR3 nucleotide sequence: TGTGCCAGTAGTAGGCTAGCGGGAGGTAGAGGGGGGAACAATGAGCAGTTCTTC. Its protein is CASSRLAGGRGGNNEQFF. The full variable domain, in which reference TRBV19 and TRBJ2-1 provide the parts outside the CDR3, is DGGITQSPKYLFRKEGQNVTLSCEQNLNHDAMYWYRQDPGQGLRLIYYSQIVNDFQKGDIAEGYSVSREKKESFPLTVTSAQKNPTAFYLCASSRLAGGRGGNNEQFFGPGTRLTVL.

This clone has a single count. The genes are TRBV4-1 and TRBJ2-7, with a possible D match to TRBD2 (5 bases). This CDR3 is 15 amino acids long. In germline, CDR1 is MGHRA, CDR2 YSYEKL. V was cut by 1 base and J by 6 bases, with 16 bases left in between. Written as DNA, the CDR3 is TGCGCCAGCAGCCAAGGGTTAGCTAGCATCGGCGAGCAGTACTTC. Translated: CASSQGLASIGEQYF.

The chain recombines TRBV10-3 with TRBJ2-3; TRBD2 matches 8 bases. Germline lookup yields CDR1 ENHRY and CDR2 SYGVKD. The CDR3 is made up of 15 amino acids. The V segment lost 10 bases and the J segment 0 bases; nucleotides outside the gene matches: 9. The CDR3 DNA is TGTGCCACCCGAGGGGCTAGCGGGAGCACAGATACGCAGTATTTT. Translated, it gives CATRGASGSTDTQYF.

This clone was observed once. This sequence joins TRBV3-1 (or the pseudogene TRBV3-2) and TRBJ2-3; weak D call: TRBD2 (6 bases). The CDR3 length is 17 residues. V gave up 6 bases and J gave up 2 bases, with 21 bases separating them. Looked up from germline, CDR1 is LGHDT and CDR2 is YNNKEL (reference sequence). The CDR3 nucleotides are TGTGCCAGCAGTAGCTCTGGAGGGCCAACAATCACAGATACGCAGTATTTT. It specifies CASSSSGGPTITDTQYF.

CDR3 amino acids: CASSLVLGAGNTIYF. For the CDR3, the DNA is TGTGCCAGCAGCTTAGTCCTGGGAGCTGGAAACACCATATATTTT. The chain links TRBV7-2 to TRBJ1-3; no reliable D call. Trimming stripped 1 base from V and 2 bases from J, with 9 bases between. This CDR3 has 15 amino acids. CDR1 is SGHTA, CDR2 FQGNSA, per germline.